This T cell receptor beta chain appears in the sequencing data of a study of CD8 T cells in ankylosing spondylitis (dated by TCRdb to about 2017). The study in broad terms: T cell receptor beta repertoires were profiled in healthy donors and ankylosing spondylitis patients so that disease-linked TCR variants could be found. Samples of peripheral blood were taken, and for ankylosing spondylitis patients, synovial fluid was collected as well. In total, the full study cohort was made up of some 110 healthy donors and 25 ankylosing spondylitis patients.

V loses 4 bases at its end and J loses 4 bases; junction bases beyond the gene matches: 10. The CDR3 has 15 amino acids, counting the end cysteine and phenylalanine. The CDR3 DNA has 45 bases and is translated from base 1. The germline V gene (reference sequence) specifies MNHEY as CDR1 and SMNVEV as CDR2. Overall study outcomes, separate from this receptor: Some motif variants had previously been reported in the synovial fluid and blood of reactive arthritis patients, which suggests shared mechanisms of disease initiation. The disease-linked clones showed a CD8+ phenotype and occurred at relatively low frequencies in peripheral blood. A TCR beta motif made up of several highly homologous amino acid variants appeared to be characteristic of blood from ankylosing spondylitis patients. The disease-linked clones were reported as significantly enriched in matched synovial fluid samples from ankylosing spondylitis patients.

TCRdb names Illumina HiSeq 2500 as the instrument used. Quantitative 5'-RACE with molecular barcodes was used to prepare TCR beta libraries. In the paper's pipeline: Disease-linked TCR variants were identified with a new computational method built on a probabilistic model of VDJ rearrangement. The public reads were run again by TCRdb, first through fastp at Q25 and then through MiXCR, and only productive beta chains were kept. Each entry is one CDR3 protein sequence, shown with its most common DNA and genes. These V and J calls originate from TCRdb's pipeline instead of the authors' own analysis. A total of more than 300,000 distinct CDR3 sequences appear in this sample, around a tenth of them only once. The top ten clonotypes cover roughly a tenth of the sample. With respect to this clonotype: Its binding antigen is unknown. No clone much larger than this one lies a single base away; base qualities are absent.

This sequence was found in a female donor with ankylosing spondylitis or in good health (not recorded which). Sequenced input: blood, either unsorted or a sorted T cell fraction (not recorded which). This sequence uses TRBV27 and TRBJ2-7; 7 of the junction bases match TRBD2. For the CDR3, the sequence is CASSSWRKRGYEQYF. Read as DNA, the sequence is TGTGCCAGCAGTTCGTGGCGCAAGCGGGGATACGAGCAGTACTTC.